This T cell receptor beta chain was recovered during a study of cytomegalovirus exposure and HLA in healthy donors. CDR3 length: 16 amino acids. Germline loops: CDR1 MNHEY, CDR2 SVGAGI. V lost 0 bases, J lost 5 bases, and 13 bases lay in between. Using immunoSEQ multiplex PCR, the repertoire was profiled, and TCRdb retains in-frame clones only, with some absent. The data contain 250,000 to 400,000 clones, about 90% of them singletons. The sequence derives from a woman under 40 in good health and CMV-seropositive. The J gene is TRBJ1-4, the V gene TRBV6-5, with no clear D. The sample was PBMCs. The CDR3 nucleotides read TGTGCCAGCAGTTACTCGTCCGGCGCCAAGAATGAAAAACTGTTTTTT. Translated: CASSYSSGAKNEKLFF.